Presented here are 13 T cell receptor beta chains from one specimen sequenced in a study of T cell repertoires and Cas9 in healthy adults. Measured with immunoSEQ multiplex PCR; TCRdb has only the in-frame clones, and not every one. The table has tens of thousands of clones, 92% seen once; the top ten hold about 0.84%. Specimen: CD4+ effector T cells (CD127+, CD25-, CD137-, CD154-) from PBMCs; culture status not recorded. All receptors come from a human donor in good health.

The chain links TRBV2 to TRBJ2-7; 7 bases align to TRBD2. The germline V gene encodes CDR1 SNHLY and CDR2 FYNNEI. CDR3 size: 13 residues. V was pared by 5 bases and J by 2 bases, with 3 bases of the junction left unmatched. The CDR3 DNA reads TGTGCCAGCAGTCCCGGGGGGACCTACGAGCAGTACTTC. This sequence encodes CASSPGGTYEQYF.

The V call is TRBV5-1, the J call TRBJ2-7, with 9 bases lining up with TRBD1. Germline trimming cut 2 bases from V and 3 bases from J; bases unmatched to any gene: 3. This CDR3 region has 14 residues. The germline CDR1 and CDR2 sequences are SGHRS and YFSETQ. CDR3 coding DNA: TGCGCCAGCAGCTTCCGACAGGGGGACTACGAGCAGTACTTC. Amino acid sequence: CASSFRQGDYEQYF.

V is TRBV7-3 and J is TRBJ2-3; 11 bases align to TRBD2. Looked up from germline, CDR1 is SGHTA and CDR2 is FQGTGA. The CDR3 spans 15 residues. With V trimmed by 7 bases and J by 2 bases, 5 bases remained unmatched. This chain's CDR3 is CASTLSGRATDTQYF. The CDR3, as DNA: TGTGCCAGCACCCTTAGCGGGAGGGCCACAGATACGCAGTATTTT.

CDR3 amino acids: CASWDSRNTGELFF. The CDR3 nucleotides are TGTGCCAGCTGGGACAGCCGGAACACCGGGGAGCTGTTTTTT. The chain carries TRBV19 and TRBJ2-2; 7 bases map to TRBD1. From germline, CDR1 is LNHDA and CDR2 SQIVND (reference sequence). Trimming took 9 bases from V and 1 from J; bases not matched to a gene: 5. CDR3 size: 14 residues.

This chain uses TRBV5-7 with TRBJ2-5, with TRBD1 matching over 10 bases. TRBV5-7 is given ORF status, its function remaining uncertain. The CDR3 covers 16 residues. V lost 0 bases and J lost 4; bases outside the gene matches: 6. Here the CDR3 reads CASSLVRDRGGETQYF. The CDR3 DNA reads as TGTGCCAGCAGCTTGGTCCGGGACAGGGGTGGAGAGACCCAGTACTTC.

This rearrangement joins TRBV7-3 to TRBJ2-1, with 11 nucleotides matching TRBD2. Looked up from germline, CDR1 is SGHTA and CDR2 is FQGTGA. This CDR3 comprises 19 residues. With V trimmed by 2 bases and J by 6 bases, 15 bases remained unmatched. The CDR3 loop reads CASSLLTSGTQRWGNEQFF. In DNA, the CDR3 is TGTGCCAGCAGCTTACTGACTAGCGGGACCCAGAGGTGGGGCAATGAGCAGTTCTTC.

This clone was detected once. This chain uses TRBV5-1 with TRBJ2-2; 10 bases line up with TRBD1. V shed 4 bases, J shed 2 bases, and the junction held 8 bases outside the gene matches. The CDR3 has 17 residues. CDR1 SGHRS and CDR2 YFSETQ come from the germline V gene. This CDR3 reads CASSAAGTGVNTGELFF. The DNA of the CDR3 is TGCGCCAGCAGCGCTGCCGGGACAGGGGTCAACACCGGGGAGCTGTTTTTT.

This clone was observed a single time. The gene calls are TRBV19 and TRBJ2-5; D call uncertain. V lost 5 bases and J lost 7, with 17 bases in between. CDR1 is LNHDA, CDR2 SQIVND, per germline (reference sequence). This CDR3 is 14 amino acids long. The CDR3 DNA follows: TGTGCCAGTAGTGCTGACCAGATAGATGGGACCCAGTACTTC. Translating gives CASSADQIDGTQYF.

Here the CDR3 reads CASRPAGGYGYTF. The DNA of the CDR3 is TGTGCCAGCAGGCCGGCAGGGGGCTATGGCTACACCTTC. V and J are TRBV27 and TRBJ1-2; 7 nucleotides align to TRBD1. Trimming took 6 bases from V and 4 from J; bases not matched to a gene: 5. Germline V CDR1 and CDR2: MNHEY, SMNVEV (reference sequence). There are 13 residues in the CDR3.

The chain joins TRBV4-2 to TRBJ2-5; possible D gene TRBD2, 5 bases. Per germline, CDR1 LGHNA and CDR2 YNFKEQ. The CDR3 extends over 18 amino acids. V lost 1 base and J lost 5, with 23 bases in between. CDR3 nucleotide sequence: TGTGCCAGCAGCCAAGTTTCCGCCCGTCGGGGATTGGGGGAGACCCAGTACTTC. This sequence encodes CASSQVSARRGLGETQYF.

The chain combines TRBV2 with TRBJ2-1; 11 bases are shared with TRBD2. Trimming took 6 bases from V and 5 from J; bases not matched to a gene: 6. The germline V gene has CDR1 SNHLY and CDR2 FYNNEI. The CDR3 sequence is 15 residues long. The CDR3, as DNA: TGTGCCAGCAGACTACTAGCGGGGGTGAACAATGAGCAGTTCTTC. This encodes CASRLLAGVNNEQFF.

This chain joins TRBV5-5 and TRBJ1-6; no firm D call. V shed 0 bases and J shed 0 bases, with 10 bases lying between them. This CDR3 is 17 amino acids long. In germline, CDR1 is SGHKS, CDR2 YYEKEE (reference sequence). The CDR3 loop reads CASSLAGLSSYNSPLHF. As DNA, the CDR3 is TGTGCCAGCAGCTTGGCAGGCCTTAGCTCCTATAATTCACCCCTCCACTTT.

This chain joins TRBV29-1 and TRBJ1-2; no clear D gene. Germline CDR1 reads SQVTM; CDR2 reads ANQGSEA. The CDR3 is 16 amino acids. V lost 0 bases to trimming and J lost 0 bases, with 14 bases between them. Here the CDR3 reads CSVEDQVGRANYGYTF. The CDR3 region has the DNA TGCAGCGTTGAAGATCAAGTGGGCAGAGCTAACTATGGCTACACCTTC. The whole variable domain, remainder taken from reference TRBV29-1 and TRBJ1-2, is SAVISQKPSRDICQRGTSLTIQCQVDSQVTMMFWYRQQPGQSLTLIATANQGSEATYESGFVIDKFPISRPNLTFSTLTVSNMSPEDSSIYLCSVEDQVGRANYGYTFGSGTRLTVV.